These 21 T cell receptor beta chains originate from one sample sequenced in a study of shared T cell receptors in the human thymus. Here immunoSEQ multiplex PCR was the method, and the copy in TCRdb shows in-frame clones only, minus some. Of almost 550,000 clones listed, around 82% were seen once; the top ten hold more than 0.01%. This sample was shared with a second study, whose subject was human thymus T cells.

Source material: thymocytes. The source of these receptors is a boy in the first two years of life with a congenital heart defect.

The chain uses TRBV2 and TRBJ2-1; D remains ambiguous. Germline CDR1 SNHLY, CDR2 FYNNEI. Deletions cut 7 bases from V and 0 bases from J, with 13 bases between. The CDR3 runs 15 residues. The CDR3 region has the DNA TGTGCCAGCAATCTCTTCAGAAGCTCCTACAATGAGCAGTTCTTC. This gives the protein CASNLFRSSYNEQFF.

The J gene is TRBJ2-1, the V gene TRBV2; D possibly corresponds to TRBD2 (6 bases). This CDR3 comprises 12 residues. V gave up 10 bases and J gave up 9 bases, with 16 bases separating them. From germline, CDR1 is SNHLY and CDR2 FYNNEI. CDR3 DNA: TGTGCCAAGGGGCAGGTGGGAGGTGAGCAGTTCTTC. Translating gives CAKGQVGGEQFF.

This chain links TRBV7-9 with TRBJ2-5; TRBD2 matches 12 bases. J was trimmed by 2 bases and V by 0 bases; bases with no gene match: 7. The CDR3 sequence is 18 residues long. Germline V CDR1 and CDR2: SEHNR, FQNEAQ (reference sequence). The CDR3 is CASSLALGTSGRQETQYF. The CDR3 DNA reads TGTGCCAGCAGCTTAGCGCTGGGGACTAGCGGGCGTCAAGAGACCCAGTACTTC.

The chain links TRBV5-1 to TRBJ1-3; TRBD1 matches 7 bases. The germline V gene has CDR1 SGHRS and CDR2 YFSETQ. The CDR3 contains 16 residues. Trimming at V came to 4 bases and at J to 2 bases, leaving 9 bases not matched to a gene. The CDR3 nucleotides read TGCGCCAGCAGCGTCACAGGGGCGAGGACTGGAAACACCATATATTTT. Its protein product is CASSVTGARTGNTIYF.

This clone turned up a few times. CDR3: CASSQEIQGAQTTDTQYF. CDR3 sequence (DNA): TGCGCCAGCAGCCAAGAAATACAGGGGGCCCAAACCACAGATACGCAGTATTTT. This chain joins TRBV4-3 and TRBJ2-3; 9 bases are shared with TRBD1. Germline values: CDR1 LGHNA, CDR2 YSLEER. This CDR3 comprises 18 residues. Losses at the gene ends were 0 bases for V and 2 bases for J; bases not matched to a gene: 9.

CDR3: CAWTSRPGGWTEAFF. In DNA, the CDR3 is TGTGCCTGGACGTCCCGGCCTGGGGGGTGGACTGAAGCTTTCTTT. The J gene is TRBJ1-1, the V gene TRBV30; TRBD1 might be the D (5 bases). Trimming left V 4 bases short and J 5 bases short, with 20 bases between. Germline assignment: CDR1 GTSNPN and CDR2 SVGIG (reference sequence). CDR3 length equals 15 residues.

This chain uses TRBV11-2 with TRBJ2-1; 9 positions match TRBD2. Trimming at V came to 1 base and at J to 4 bases, leaving 14 bases not matched to a gene. CDR3 length: 19 residues. Per the germline V gene, CDR1 is SGHAT and CDR2 is FQNNGV. CDR3 sequence: CASSLGGTSMLGLYNEQFF. The CDR3 nucleotides are TGTGCCAGCAGCTTAGGCGGGACTAGCATGCTGGGTTTGTACAATGAGCAGTTCTTC.

This clone has a handful of counts. V gene TRBV15 combines with J gene TRBJ2-5; TRBD2 agrees at 9 bases. The CDR3 length is 15 residues. The germline V gene has CDR1 LNHNV and CDR2 YYDKDF (reference sequence). V shed 4 bases and J 5 bases; nucleotides not matched to a gene: 8. Written as DNA, the CDR3 is TGTGCCACCAGCACAGACCATAGCGGGAGCGAGACCCAGTACTTC. It translates to CATSTDHSGSETQYF.

In nucleotides, the CDR3 is TGTGCCAGCAGCCCGGGGGGGCTAGCCGCCGACGAGCAGTACTTC. Its protein product is CASSPGGLAADEQYF. The rearrangement uses TRBV11-3 and TRBJ2-7; TRBD2 matches at 8 bases. The V gene's germline CDR1 is SGHNT and CDR2 YENEEA. V trimming: 5 bases; J trimming: 5 bases; junction bases outside the gene matches: 11. This CDR3 region has 15 residues.

V and J are TRBV6-6 and TRBJ2-5; D is possibly TRBD2 (5 bases). CDR1 and CDR2 (germline): MNHNY, SVGAGI (reference sequence). This CDR3 region has 15 residues. V shed 6 bases and J shed 10 bases, with 24 bases lying between them. This CDR3 is CASSPPDAQMRVQYF. The CDR3 DNA reads TGTGCCAGCAGCCCCCCGGACGCCCAAATGAGGGTCCAGTACTTC.

The chain links TRBV4-3 to TRBJ2-7, with D maybe TRBD1 (5 bases). The CDR3 has 17 amino acids. Per germline, CDR1 LGHNA and CDR2 YSLEER. V lost 1 base and J lost 4, with 20 bases in between. The CDR3 DNA reads as TGCGCCAGCAGCCAAGGCACTAATGGACACCTATGGTACGAGCAGTACTTC. Protein product: CASSQGTNGHLWYEQYF.

The chain combines TRBV19 with TRBJ1-2; maybe TRBD1 (5 bases). Germline V gives CDR1 LNHDA, CDR2 SQIVND (reference sequence). This CDR3 spans 15 amino acids. Trimming stripped 4 bases from V and 5 bases from J, with 17 bases between. The CDR3 reads CASSTLSTARYGYTF. The CDR3, as DNA: TGTGCCAGTAGTACCCTCTCGACAGCCCGTTATGGCTACACCTTC.

Points on this clone: The same CDR3 can be traced to other DNA sequences in this sample. This chain joins TRBV29-1 and TRBJ2-3, with D maybe TRBD2 (6 bases). This CDR3 contains 15 residues. The germline CDR1 and CDR2 sequences are SQVTM and ANQGSEA. Trimming stripped 4 bases from V and 4 bases from J, with 18 bases between. The CDR3 nucleotides are TGCAGCGTTGTAGTTAGTGGGAGGTTCCCAGATACGCAGTATTTT. Translating it yields CSVVVSGRFPDTQYF.

The chain joins TRBV5-1 to TRBJ1-1; D is undetermined. Trimming shortened V by 1 base and J by 3 bases, and 7 bases separated the two germline ends. The CDR3 totals 13 residues. Germline CDR1 reads SGHRS; CDR2 reads YFSETQ. The CDR3 nucleotides are TGCGCCAGCAGCTTGTCCAGTTACACTGAAGCTTTCTTT. Protein sequence: CASSLSSYTEAFF.

The genes are TRBV5-1 and TRBJ1-1, with 9 bases lining up with TRBD1. Germline V gene lookup returns CDR1 SGHRS and CDR2 YFSETQ. With V trimmed by 4 bases and J by 4 bases, 8 bases remained unmatched. CDR3 length: 15 amino acids. The CDR3 nucleotides read TGCGCCAGCAGCGCACCGGGACAGGGCCCCACTGAAGCTTTCTTT. Its translation is CASSAPGQGPTEAFF.

As regards this clone: In the same sample, other DNA sequences code for this CDR3. The chain uses TRBV7-9 and TRBJ1-2, with a possible D match to TRBD1 (5 bases). Germline V gives CDR1 SEHNR, CDR2 FQNEAQ (reference sequence). Trimming cost V 3 bases and J 5 bases, with 7 bases left between them. The CDR3 contains 12 residues. The CDR3 spells CASSLQGYGYTF. The CDR3 nucleotides are TGTGCCAGCAGCTTGCAGGGTTATGGCTACACCTTC. Using reference TRBV7-9 and TRBJ1-2 for the parts outside the CDR3, the full variable domain is DTGVSQNPRHKITKRGQNVTFRCDPISEHNRLYWYRQTLGQGPEFLTYFQNEAQLEKSRLLSDRFSAERPKGSFSTLEIQRTEQGDSAMYLCASSLQGYGYTFGSGTRLTVV.

The rearrangement uses TRBV9 and TRBJ2-3; TRBD2 is a possible D gene (6 bases). Germline CDR1 is SGDLS and CDR2 is YYNGEE. Trimming took 4 bases from V and 3 from J, leaving 18 bases between them. CDR3 length: 16 amino acids. CDR3 loop: CASSPKEGVSTDTQYF. For the CDR3, the DNA is TGTGCCAGCAGCCCTAAGGAGGGAGTCAGTACAGATACGCAGTATTTT.

This clone was observed a few times. The same CDR3 also results from other DNA sequences found in this sample. The V gene is TRBV7-2, the J gene TRBJ1-3; maybe TRBD1 (6 bases). The ends were cut back, 3 bases at V and 0 bases at J, with 6 bases in the middle. The CDR3 covers 14 residues. The germline CDR1 and CDR2 sequences are SGHTA and FQGNSA. In DNA form, the CDR3 reads TGTGCCAGCAGCTTGGACAGCTCTGGAAACACCATATATTTT. Translation: CASSLDSSGNTIYF. The variable domain in full, with the rest retrieved from reference TRBV7-2 and TRBJ1-3, is GAGVSQSPSNKVTEKGKDVELRCDPISGHTALYWYRQSLGQGLEFLIYFQGNSAPDKSGLPSDRFSAERTGGSVSTLTIQRTQQEDSAVYLCASSLDSSGNTIYFGEGSWLTVV.

The chain joins TRBV5-1 to TRBJ1-2, with 9 bases matching TRBD1. CDR1 and CDR2 (germline): SGHRS, YFSETQ. The CDR3 covers 17 residues. Germline trimming cut 4 bases from V and 3 bases from J; bases unmatched to any gene: 13. In nucleotides, the CDR3 is TGCGCCAGCAGCCCTACTGCCGGACAGGGGACGGACTATGGCTACACCTTC. Its protein product is CASSPTAGQGTDYGYTF.

This clone was seen only a few times. This chain connects TRBV6-1 to TRBJ2-5; 7 nucleotides align to TRBD2. Losses at the gene ends were 8 bases for V and 1 base for J; bases not matched to a gene: 7. The CDR3 loop spans 14 amino acids. Germline-derived CDR1 and CDR2 are MNHNS and SASEGT. The CDR3 sequence is CASVLSGGQETQYF. The CDR3 bases are TGTGCCAGCGTCCTGTCGGGGGGCCAAGAGACCCAGTACTTC.

The chain is built from TRBV14 and TRBJ2-5; D gene uncertain. The germline gives CDR1 SGHDN, CDR2 FVKESK. The CDR3 is made up of 12 amino acids. V gave up 3 bases and J gave up 5 bases, with 7 bases separating them. CDR3 loop: CASSQSKETQYF. The CDR3 DNA sequence: TGTGCCAGCAGCCAGAGCAAGGAGACCCAGTACTTC.